The rows below give T cell receptor beta chains drawn from one sample of a study of identical twins. TCRdb re-called the 5' RACE reads through MiXCR, storing one row per CDR3 protein. The sample includes about 570,000 distinct CDR3 sequences, roughly 9.5% of them seen just once. This sample was also put to use in a study of yellow fever vaccine responses in identical twins.

Material for sequencing was PBMCs. The receptors were sampled from a woman younger than 30 in good health. The CDR3 runs from the conserved cysteine through the conserved F or W. A D gene is named only where the DNA matches it firmly. Expanded clones are given a class, and other clones once, few, many or no size at all.

V gene	D gene	CDR3 length	J gene	clone size	CDR3 protein	CDR3 DNA
TRBV11-3	TRBD2	17	TRBJ2-1	few	CASSPFTLAGGPGEQFF	TGTGCCAGCAGCCCTTTTACTTTAGCGGGAGGTCCAGGAGAGCAGTTCTTC
TRBV7-9	TRBD2	17	TRBJ2-1	few	CASSPMGTSSSYNEQFF	TGTGCCAGCAGCCCAATGGGGACTAGTAGCTCCTACAATGAGCAGTTCTTC
TRBV5-1	-	14	TRBJ2-5	few	CASRDVEYQETQYF	TGCGCCAGCAGGGACGTTGAGTACCAAGAGACCCAGTACTTC
TRBV12-3/TRBV12-4	-	15	TRBJ2-5	many	CASSFGRGDQETQYF	TGTGCCAGCAGTTTCGGCAGGGGGGACCAAGAGACCCAGTACTTC
TRBV12-3/TRBV12-4	TRBD2	18	TRBJ2-2	many	CASSLILAGGPGTGELFF	TGTGCCAGCAGTTTAATACTAGCGGGAGGGCCGGGAACCGGGGAGCTGTTTTTT
TRBV12-3/TRBV12-4	-	13	TRBJ1-4	many	CASRQGVGEKLFF	TGTGCCAGCAGACAAGGGGTGGGTGAAAAACTGTTTTTT
TRBV15	-	13	TRBJ2-1	-	CATSVEVDYEQFF	TGTGCCACCAGCGTTGAGGTTGACTATGAGCAGTTCTTC
TRBV14	TRBD2	17	TRBJ2-2	few	CASSQGPPSGFTGELFF	TGTGCCAGCAGCCAAGGACCCCCTAGCGGCTTCACCGGGGAGCTGTTTTTT
TRBV7-2	-	13	TRBJ2-7	few	CASTSSGDYEQYF	TGTGCCAGCACCAGTTCCGGGGACTACGAGCAGTACTTC
TRBV5-1	TRBD1	14	TRBJ2-7	many	CASSPSGQGYEQYF	TGCGCCAGCAGCCCCTCGGGACAGGGCTACGAGCAGTACTTC
TRBV6-2/TRBV6-3	TRBD2	16	TRBJ2-7	-	CASSYSRTSGSYEQYF	TGTGCCAGCAGTTACTCAAGGACTAGCGGCTCCTACGAGCAGTACTTC
TRBV20-1	TRBD2	14	TRBJ2-1	few	CSAQLAGGWNEQFF	TGCAGTGCTCAACTAGCGGGGGGGTGGAATGAGCAGTTCTTC
TRBV7-2	-	16	TRBJ2-7	-	CASRGPGEDLPFEQYF	TGTGCCAGCAGGGGGCCGGGGGAGGATTTACCCTTCGAGCAGTACTTC
TRBV24-1	TRBD1	14	TRBJ2-1	-	CATSEMGQLNEQFF	TGTGCCACCAGTGAGATGGGACAGCTCAATGAGCAGTTCTTC
TRBV12-3/TRBV12-4	TRBD2	18	TRBJ2-2	-	CASSFPTSGKPNTGELFF	TGTGCCAGCAGTTTCCCGACTAGCGGTAAACCCAACACCGGGGAGCTGTTTTTT